This entry lists 20 T cell receptor beta chains sequenced from one sample in a study of identical twins. MiXCR was run by TCRdb on the 5' RACE reads, yielding one entry per CDR3 protein. The data hold around 250,000 distinct CDR3 sequences, with roughly 7% observed a single time. Another study also made use of these data, one on yellow fever vaccine responses in identical twins.

Sequenced: memory (CD45RO+) T cells sorted from blood. Receptors originate from a young woman in good health.

In its sample, this clonotype was seen a few times. The chain recombines TRBV5-1 with TRBJ2-3; the match to TRBD2 covers 8 bases. CDR1 and CDR2 from the germline V gene are SGHRS and YFSETQ. Germline trimming cut 1 base from V and 0 bases from J; bases unmatched to any gene: 4. The length of the CDR3 is 16 residues. CDR3 sequence: CASSLRPSGSTDTQYF. The CDR3 bases are TGCGCCAGCAGCTTGAGGCCTAGCGGGAGCACAGATACGCAGTATTTT.

This clonotype was observed a handful of times. In nucleotides, the CDR3 is TGTGCCAGCACCCTACTCAGACAGCGCACAGATACGCAGTATTTT. This codes for CASTLLRQRTDTQYF. The chain has TRBV12-3 or TRBV12-4 and TRBJ2-3, with a weak D call TRBD1 (5 bases). The CDR3 spans 15 residues. Between the trimmed V and J ends, which lost 7 bases and 1 base, there was a span of 15 bases.

V is TRBV4-1 and J is TRBJ2-5; no definite D call. Germline loops: CDR1 MGHRA, CDR2 YSYEKL. This CDR3 spans 15 amino acids. The ends were cut back, 3 bases at V and 4 bases at J, with 15 bases in the middle. As DNA, the CDR3 is TGCGCCAGCAGCCAGTCGCCGCTCCCCAGAGAGACCCAGTACTTC. It specifies CASSQSPLPRETQYF.

V and J are TRBV27 and TRBJ2-3, with 11 bases that match TRBD2. Germline-derived CDR1 and CDR2 are MNHEY and SMNVEV (reference sequence). The length of the CDR3 is 17 residues. V dropped 6 bases and J dropped 0; count of bases not matched to a gene: 8. The CDR3 nucleotides are TGTGCCAGCAGCCCTCGTCTAGCGGGGGGCAGCACAGATACGCAGTATTTT. It translates to CASSPRLAGGSTDTQYF.

In this sample, this clonotype turned up many times. V gene TRBV6-4 combines with J gene TRBJ2-3, with 8 bases fitting TRBD2. The V gene's germline CDR1 is MRHNA and CDR2 SNTAGT. This CDR3 has 14 residues. After removal of 5 bases from V and 4 bases from J, the junction contained 5 bases not matched to a gene. DNA of the CDR3: TGTGCCAGCAGTCCGACTAGCGATCCAGATACGCAGTATTTT. Amino acids: CASSPTSDPDTQYF.

The chain has TRBV7-9 and TRBJ2-2, with D perhaps TRBD1 (5 bases). The CDR3 contains 13 residues. V lost 5 bases to trimming and J lost 5 bases, with 9 bases between them. The germline V gene has CDR1 SEHNR and CDR2 FQNEAQ (reference sequence). CDR3 DNA: TGTGCCAGCAGCCAGCAGGGAACCGGGGAGCTGTTTTTT. Residues: CASSQQGTGELFF. The variable domain in full, with the rest retrieved from reference TRBV7-9 and TRBJ2-2, is DTGVSQNPRHKITKRGQNVTFRCDPISEHNRLYWYRQTLGQGPEFLTYFQNEAQLEKSRLLSDRFSAERPKGSFSTLEIQRTEQGDSAMYLCASSQQGTGELFFGEGSRLTVL.

There are many counts of this clonotype. The chain is built from TRBV20-1 and TRBJ2-2; 8 nucleotides agree with TRBD2. Germline assignment: CDR1 DFQATT and CDR2 SNEGSKA (reference sequence). CDR3 length equals 14 residues. Unmatched junction bases numbered 4, after V lost 6 bases and J lost 1 base. For the CDR3, the DNA is TGCAGTGCGGGGACTAGAGGGAACACCGGGGAGCTGTTTTTT. Amino acid sequence: CSAGTRGNTGELFF.

This clonotype showed up many times. The chain carries TRBV7-8 and TRBJ2-2; maybe TRBD1 (6 bases). The germline gives CDR1 SGHVS, CDR2 FQNEAQ. V was pared by 3 bases and J by 0 bases, with 23 bases between. This CDR3 is built from 20 residues. The CDR3 loop is CASSFPGTPKGKANTGELFF. The CDR3 bases are TGTGCCAGCAGCTTCCCCGGGACACCAAAGGGTAAAGCGAACACCGGGGAGCTGTTTTTT.

For this clonotype: A much larger clone differs from this one at a single base, so this may be a read error. This chain links TRBV6-5 with TRBJ2-3; D might be TRBD1 (5 bases). CDR1 and CDR2 from the germline V gene are MNHEY and SVGAGI. There are 14 residues in the CDR3. V gave up 2 bases and J gave up 2 bases, with 8 bases separating them. The CDR3, as DNA: TGTGCCAGCAGTTACAAGGGGATCACAGATACGCAGTATTTT. As protein: CASSYKGITDTQYF.

This clonotype has more than one count but fewer than ten. This chain links TRBV2 with TRBJ2-5; D is possibly TRBD2 (7 bases). Germline assignment: CDR1 SNHLY and CDR2 FYNNEI. V was trimmed by 7 bases and J by 4 bases, leaving 19 bases between them. The CDR3 runs 15 residues. The CDR3 sequence: CASTSGGAGSETQYF. The CDR3 nucleotides are TGTGCCAGCACCAGTGGGGGGGCCGGGTCAGAGACCCAGTACTTC.

This clonotype was detected a few times. This chain joins TRBV6-1 and TRBJ2-1; 11 nucleotides agree with TRBD2. Germline lookup yields CDR1 MNHNS and CDR2 SASEGT. This CDR3 contains 15 residues. V shed 7 bases and J 4 bases; nucleotides not matched to a gene: 6. The CDR3: CASTKGTSGYNEQFF. The CDR3 region has the DNA TGTGCCAGCACCAAGGGGACTAGCGGATACAATGAGCAGTTCTTC.

The chain recombines TRBV5-1 with TRBJ1-2, with 9 bases fitting TRBD1. Losses at the gene ends were 4 bases for V and 5 bases for J; bases not matched to a gene: 6. Germline values: CDR1 SGHRS, CDR2 YFSETQ. The CDR3 is 14 amino acids. CDR3 in DNA: TGCGCCAGCAGCACCCAGGGACAGGGTTATGGCTACACCTTC. Its translation is CASSTQGQGYGYTF. The variable domain in full, completed from reference TRBV5-1 and TRBJ1-2, reads KAGVTQTPRYLIKTRGQQVTLSCSPISGHRSVSWYQQTPGQGLQFLFEYFSETQRNKGNFPGRFSGRQFSNSRSEMNVSTLELGDSALYLCASSTQGQGYGYTFGSGTRLTVV.

This clonotype was seen at least ten times. CDR3 sequence reads: CASSQDLRTGELFF. The CDR3 DNA reads as TGTGCCAGCAGCCAAGATCTGAGAACCGGGGAGCTGTTTTTT. The V call is TRBV14, the J call TRBJ2-2; D is unclear. V lost 0 bases and J 5 bases, leaving 7 bases between the germline ends. Germline V gene lookup returns CDR1 SGHDN and CDR2 FVKESK. The CDR3 sequence is 14 residues long. Full variable domain (remainder filled in from reference TRBV14 and TRBJ2-2): EAGVTQFPSHSVIEKGQTVTLRCDPISGHDNLYWYRRVMGKEIKFLLHFVKESKQDESGMPNNRFLAERTGGTYSTLKVQPAELEDSGVYFCASSQDLRTGELFFGEGSRLTVL.

This clonotype was observed a handful of times. CDR3 nucleotides: TGTGCCAGCAGCCAAGAGAGGGGGCGGAAGGCTGAGACCCAGTACTTC. It translates to CASSQERGRKAETQYF. The chain couples TRBV3-1 to TRBJ2-5, with 7 nucleotides matching TRBD1. The CDR3 is made up of 16 amino acids. The germline V gene has CDR1 LGHDT and CDR2 YNNKEL (reference sequence). J was trimmed by 5 bases and V by 0 bases; bases with no gene match: 9.

At least ten counts were recorded for this clonotype. The V and J genes are TRBV4-1 and TRBJ2-7; 8 bases are shared with TRBD1. CDR1 is MGHRA and CDR2 is YSYEKL in the germline V gene. CDR3 length: 15 residues. J lost 0 bases, V lost 4 bases, and 5 bases had no gene match. CDR3 region: CASSPGQDSSYEQYV. The CDR3, as DNA: TGCGCCAGCAGCCCGGGACAGGACTCCTCCTACGAGCAGTACGTC.

This clonotype has ten or more counts. The chain carries TRBV12-3 or TRBV12-4 and TRBJ1-6; D gene ambiguous. CDR3 length: 13 residues. V was clipped by 6 bases and J by 10 bases, with 13 bases between them. The CDR3 is CASRVGLRSPLHF. The CDR3 bases are TGTGCCAGCAGAGTCGGGTTGAGGTCACCCCTCCACTTT.

The chain uses TRBV10-3 and TRBJ2-6; D is possibly TRBD2 (6 bases). CDR1 is ENHRY and CDR2 is SYGVKD in the germline V gene. Trimming removed 3 bases from V and 2 bases from J, with 8 bases in between. CDR3 length: 15 residues. CDR3 nucleotides: TGTGCCATCAGTGACCGGGGGACTGGGGCCAACGTCCTGACTTTC. It yields the protein CAISDRGTGANVLTF.

This clonotype was counted only a few times. This chain connects TRBV5-5 to TRBJ2-1, with TRBD2 identical over 9 bases. The CDR3 contains 18 residues. Germline V gene lookup returns CDR1 SGHKS and CDR2 YYEKEE (reference sequence). J was trimmed by 0 bases and V by 0 bases; bases with no gene match: 7. CDR3 sequence reads: CASSLDSGSSFSYNEQFF. The CDR3 DNA reads TGTGCCAGCAGCTTGGATAGCGGGAGCAGCTTCTCCTACAATGAGCAGTTCTTC. Drawing the rest from reference TRBV5-5 and TRBJ2-1, the complete variable domain is DAGVTQSPTHLIKTRGQQVTLRCSPISGHKSVSWYQQVLGQGPQFIFQYYEKEERGRGNFPDRFSARQFPNYSSELNVNALLLGDSALYLCASSLDSGSSFSYNEQFFGPGTRLTVL.

This clonotype was found a few times. The J gene is TRBJ2-1, the V gene TRBV4-1; 8 bases fit TRBD2. The CDR3 runs to 19 residues. Germline CDR1 MGHRA, CDR2 YSYEKL. The ends lost 0 bases at V and 3 bases at J; junction bases unmatched: 13. The DNA of the CDR3 is TGCGCCAGCAGCCAAGAGAGCGGGAGAGAACAAATTCTCTACAATGAGCAGTTCTTC. It codes for CASSQESGREQILYNEQFF.

V is TRBV6-4 and J is TRBJ2-3, with 9 bases that match TRBD2. Per germline, CDR1 MRHNA and CDR2 SNTAGT. V was clipped by 0 bases and J by 1 base; unmatched bases: 2. CDR3 length equals 16 residues. The CDR3 nucleotides read TGTGCCAGCAGTGACTCCCCTAGCGGGGGCACAGATACGCAGTATTTT. Protein sequence: CASSDSPSGGTDTQYF.